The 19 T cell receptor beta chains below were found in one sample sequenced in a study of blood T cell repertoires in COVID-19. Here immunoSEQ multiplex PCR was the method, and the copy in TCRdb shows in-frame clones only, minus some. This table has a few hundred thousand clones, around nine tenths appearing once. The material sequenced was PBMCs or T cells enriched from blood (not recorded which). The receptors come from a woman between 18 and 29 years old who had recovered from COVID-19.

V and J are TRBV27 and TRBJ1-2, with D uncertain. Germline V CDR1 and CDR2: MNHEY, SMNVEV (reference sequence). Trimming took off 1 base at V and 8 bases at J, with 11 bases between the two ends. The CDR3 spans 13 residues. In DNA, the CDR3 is TGTGCCAGCAGTTTATATGGAACGGGGGGCTACACCTTC. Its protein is CASSLYGTGGYTF.

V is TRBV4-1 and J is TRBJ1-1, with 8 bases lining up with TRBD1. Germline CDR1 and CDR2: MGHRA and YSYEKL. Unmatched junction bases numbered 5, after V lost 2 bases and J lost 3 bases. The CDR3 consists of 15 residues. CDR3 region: CASSQITGGDTEAFF. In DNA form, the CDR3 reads TGCGCCAGCAGCCAAATAACAGGGGGGGACACTGAAGCTTTCTTT.

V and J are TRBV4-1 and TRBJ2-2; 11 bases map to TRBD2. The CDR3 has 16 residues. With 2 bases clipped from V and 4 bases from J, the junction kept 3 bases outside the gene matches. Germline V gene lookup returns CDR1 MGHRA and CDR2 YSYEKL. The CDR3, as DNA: TGCGCCAGCAGCCAACTAGCGGGGGGACTCACCGGGGAGCTGTTTTTT. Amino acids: CASSQLAGGLTGELFF.

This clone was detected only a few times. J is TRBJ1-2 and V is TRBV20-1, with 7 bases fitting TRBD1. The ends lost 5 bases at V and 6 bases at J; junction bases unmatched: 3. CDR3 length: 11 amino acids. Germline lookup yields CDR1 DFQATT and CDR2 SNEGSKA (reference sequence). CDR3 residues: CSALDRDGYTF. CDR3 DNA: TGCAGTGCTCTCGACAGGGATGGCTACACCTTC.

This CDR3 is CASSLGRDLAGNTIYF. The CDR3, as DNA: TGTGCCAGCAGCTTAGGCAGGGATCTTGCTGGAAACACCATATATTTT. The gene calls are TRBV11-2 and TRBJ1-3; D is perhaps TRBD1 (5 bases). V was clipped by 1 base and J by 2 bases, with 12 bases between them. The CDR3 spans 16 residues. Germline CDR1 and CDR2: SGHAT and FQNNGV.

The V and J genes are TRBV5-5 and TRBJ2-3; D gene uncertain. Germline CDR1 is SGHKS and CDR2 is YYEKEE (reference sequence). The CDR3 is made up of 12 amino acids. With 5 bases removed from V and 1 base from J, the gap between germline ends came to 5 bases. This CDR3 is CASSYGTDTQYF. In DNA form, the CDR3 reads TGTGCCAGCAGTTATGGCACAGATACGCAGTATTTT. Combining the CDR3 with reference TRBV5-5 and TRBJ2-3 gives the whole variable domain DAGVTQSPTHLIKTRGQQVTLRCSPISGHKSVSWYQQVLGQGPQFIFQYYEKEERGRGNFPDRFSARQFPNYSSELNVNALLLGDSALYLCASSYGTDTQYFGPGTRLTVL.

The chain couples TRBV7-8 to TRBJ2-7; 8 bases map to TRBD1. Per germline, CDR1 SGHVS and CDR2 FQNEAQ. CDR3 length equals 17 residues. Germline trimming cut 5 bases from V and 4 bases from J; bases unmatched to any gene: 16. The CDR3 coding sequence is TGTGCCAGCAGCCCCTATACCCCCGGGACAGGCCGTTACGAGCAGTACTTC. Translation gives CASSPYTPGTGRYEQYF.

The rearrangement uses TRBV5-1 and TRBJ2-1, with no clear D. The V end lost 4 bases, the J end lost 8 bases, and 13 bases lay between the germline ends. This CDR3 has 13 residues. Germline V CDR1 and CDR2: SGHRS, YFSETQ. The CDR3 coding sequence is TGCGCCAGCAGCCGTCGAGGTGGCGATGAGCAGTTCTTC. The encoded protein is CASSRRGGDEQFF.

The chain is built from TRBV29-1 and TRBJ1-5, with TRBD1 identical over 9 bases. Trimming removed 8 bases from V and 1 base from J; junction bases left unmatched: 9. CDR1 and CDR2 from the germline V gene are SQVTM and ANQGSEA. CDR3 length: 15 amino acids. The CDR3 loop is CSSWTGEKSNQPQHF. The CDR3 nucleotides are TGCAGCTCCTGGACAGGGGAGAAGAGCAATCAGCCCCAGCATTTT.

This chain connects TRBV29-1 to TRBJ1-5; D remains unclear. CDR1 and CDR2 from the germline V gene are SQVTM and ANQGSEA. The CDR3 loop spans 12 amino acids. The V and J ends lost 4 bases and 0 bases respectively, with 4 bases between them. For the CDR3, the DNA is TGCAGCGTTGGCGTTAGCAATCAGCCCCAGCATTTT. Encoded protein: CSVGVSNQPQHF.

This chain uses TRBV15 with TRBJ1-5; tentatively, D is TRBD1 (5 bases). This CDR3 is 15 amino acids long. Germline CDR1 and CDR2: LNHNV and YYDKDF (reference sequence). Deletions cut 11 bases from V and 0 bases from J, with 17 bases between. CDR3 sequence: CAPPGGKYSNQPQHF. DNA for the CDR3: TGTGCCCCCCCGGGGGGGAAGTATAGCAATCAGCCCCAGCATTTT.

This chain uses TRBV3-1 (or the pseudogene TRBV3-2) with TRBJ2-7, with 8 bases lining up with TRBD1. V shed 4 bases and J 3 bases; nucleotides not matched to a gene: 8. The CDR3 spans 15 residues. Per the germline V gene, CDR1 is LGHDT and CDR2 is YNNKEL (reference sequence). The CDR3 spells CASSLRDRPFYEQYF. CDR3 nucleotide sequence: TGTGCCAGCAGCCTTAGGGACAGGCCTTTCTACGAGCAGTACTTC.

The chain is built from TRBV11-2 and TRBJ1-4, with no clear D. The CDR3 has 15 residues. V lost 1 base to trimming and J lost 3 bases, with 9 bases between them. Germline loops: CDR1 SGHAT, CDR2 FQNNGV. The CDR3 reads CASSLVGSSNEKLFF. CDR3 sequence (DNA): TGTGCCAGCAGCTTAGTGGGGAGTTCTAATGAAAAACTGTTTTTT.

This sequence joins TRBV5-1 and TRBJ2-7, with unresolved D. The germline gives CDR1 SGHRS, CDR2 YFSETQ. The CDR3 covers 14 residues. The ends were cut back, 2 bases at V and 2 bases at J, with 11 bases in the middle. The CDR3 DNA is TGCGCCAGCAGCTTTCCATCCCAGGCCTACGAGCAGTACTTC. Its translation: CASSFPSQAYEQYF.

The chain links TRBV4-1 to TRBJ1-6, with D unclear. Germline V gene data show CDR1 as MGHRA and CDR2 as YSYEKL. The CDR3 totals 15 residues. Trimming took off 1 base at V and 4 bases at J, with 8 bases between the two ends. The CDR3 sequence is CASSQVLSYNSPLHF. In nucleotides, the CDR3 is TGCGCCAGCAGCCAAGTTCTGAGTTATAATTCACCCCTCCACTTT.

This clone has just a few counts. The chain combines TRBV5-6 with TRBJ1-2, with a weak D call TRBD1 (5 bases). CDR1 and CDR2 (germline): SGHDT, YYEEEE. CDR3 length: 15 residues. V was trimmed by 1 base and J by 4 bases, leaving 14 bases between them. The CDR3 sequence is CASSLPAGTLYGYTF. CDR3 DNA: TGTGCCAGCAGCTTGCCCGCGGGGACCCTCTATGGCTACACCTTC.

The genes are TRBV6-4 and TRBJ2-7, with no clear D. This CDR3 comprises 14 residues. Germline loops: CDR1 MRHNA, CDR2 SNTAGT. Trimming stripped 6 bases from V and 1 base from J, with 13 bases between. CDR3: CASRQYHQSYEQYF. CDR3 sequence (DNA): TGTGCCAGCAGACAGTACCACCAATCCTACGAGCAGTACTTC.

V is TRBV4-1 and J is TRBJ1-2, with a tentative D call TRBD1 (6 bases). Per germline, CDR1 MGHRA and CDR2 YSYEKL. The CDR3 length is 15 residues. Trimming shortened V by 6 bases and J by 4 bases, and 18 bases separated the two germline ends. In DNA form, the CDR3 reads TGCGCCAGCAGTCCACAGGGTCCTCAAGGCTATGGCTACACCTTC. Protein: CASSPQGPQGYGYTF.

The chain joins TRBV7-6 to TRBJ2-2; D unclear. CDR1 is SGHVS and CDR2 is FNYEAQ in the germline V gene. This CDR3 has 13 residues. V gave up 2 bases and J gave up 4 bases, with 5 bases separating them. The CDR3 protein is CASSLIITGELFF. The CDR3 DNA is TGTGCCAGCAGCTTAATTATCACCGGGGAGCTGTTTTTT.